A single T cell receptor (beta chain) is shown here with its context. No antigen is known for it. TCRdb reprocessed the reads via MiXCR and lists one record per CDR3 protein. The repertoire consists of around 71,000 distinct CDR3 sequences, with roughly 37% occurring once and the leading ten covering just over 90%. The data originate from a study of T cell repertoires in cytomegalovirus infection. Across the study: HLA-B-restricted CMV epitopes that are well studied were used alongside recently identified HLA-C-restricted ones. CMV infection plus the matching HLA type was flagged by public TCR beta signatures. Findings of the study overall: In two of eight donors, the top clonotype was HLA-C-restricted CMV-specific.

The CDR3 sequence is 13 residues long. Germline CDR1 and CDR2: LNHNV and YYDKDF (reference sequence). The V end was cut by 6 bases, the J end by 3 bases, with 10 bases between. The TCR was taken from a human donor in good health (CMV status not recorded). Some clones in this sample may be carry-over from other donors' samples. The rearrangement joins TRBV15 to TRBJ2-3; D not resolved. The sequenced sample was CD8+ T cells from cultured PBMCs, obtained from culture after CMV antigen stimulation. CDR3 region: CATSPQHTDTQYF. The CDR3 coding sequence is TGTGCCACCAGTCCACAGCATACAGATACGCAGTATTTT. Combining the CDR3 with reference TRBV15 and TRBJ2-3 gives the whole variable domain DAMVIQNPRYQVTQFGKPVTLSCSQTLNHNVMYWYQQKSSQAPKLLFHYYDKDFNNEADTPDNFQSRRPNTSFCFLDIRSPGLGDTAMYLCATSPQHTDTQYFGPGTRLTVL.